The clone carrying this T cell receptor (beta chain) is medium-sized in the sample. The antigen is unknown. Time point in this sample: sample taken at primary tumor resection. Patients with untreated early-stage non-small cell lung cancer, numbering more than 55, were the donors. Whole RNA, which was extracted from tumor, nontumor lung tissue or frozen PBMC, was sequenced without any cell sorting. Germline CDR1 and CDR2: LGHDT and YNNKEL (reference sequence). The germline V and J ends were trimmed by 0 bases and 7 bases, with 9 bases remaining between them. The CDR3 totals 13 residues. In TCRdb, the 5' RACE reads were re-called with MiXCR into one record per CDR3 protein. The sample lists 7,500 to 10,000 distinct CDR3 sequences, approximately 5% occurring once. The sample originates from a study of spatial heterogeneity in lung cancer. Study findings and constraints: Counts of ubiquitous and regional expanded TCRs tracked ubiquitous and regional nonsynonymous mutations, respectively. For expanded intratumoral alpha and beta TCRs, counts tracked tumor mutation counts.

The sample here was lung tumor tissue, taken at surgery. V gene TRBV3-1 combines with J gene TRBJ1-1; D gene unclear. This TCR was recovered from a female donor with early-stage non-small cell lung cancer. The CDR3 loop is CASSQERTSEAFF. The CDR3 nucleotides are TGTGCCAGCAGCCAAGAGCGGACGAGTGAAGCTTTCTTT.